These 20 T cell receptor beta chains share one sample of origin, sequenced in a study of T cells in Graves' hyperthyroidism and ophthalmopathy (dated by TCRdb to the late 2010s). The library was built by means of multiplex PCR. TCRdb lists the instrument as Illumina HiSeq 2000. The TCR beta CDR3 regions were amplified from RNA transcripts. A first-round RT-PCR of the TCR CDR3 used the HTBI primer set with the Qiagen OneStep RT-PCR kit. TCRdb handled the public reads itself, with Q25 trimming in fastp and clone calling in MiXCR, and kept productive beta chains. Each entry merges the rows of one CDR3 protein and shows their most common DNA and genes. This sample has about half a million distinct CDR3 sequences in its table, and 15% to 20% of those were observed once. The leading ten clones occupy about 50% of the sample. Sequencing used blood. Every receptor here comes from a middle-aged man with Graves' ophthalmopathy.

The genes are TRBV20-1 and TRBJ1-5; TRBD1 matches 9 bases. CDR1 and CDR2 from the germline V gene are DFQATT and SNEGSKA (reference sequence). The CDR3 spans 13 residues. The V and J ends lost 5 bases and 4 bases, in that order; junction bases with no gene match: 3. CDR3 sequence reads: CSAGTGWNQPQHF. Here the CDR3 DNA reads TGCAGTGCTGGGACAGGGTGGAATCAGCCCCAGCATTTT.

The rearrangement links TRBV6-2 or TRBV6-3 to TRBJ2-1; 7 nucleotides agree with TRBD2. Germline V lookup: CDR1 MNHEY, CDR2 SVGEGT. The ends lost 3 bases at V and 4 bases at J; junction bases unmatched: 6. The CDR3 spans 15 residues. CDR3 residues: CASSYQTSRYNEQFF. Here the CDR3 DNA reads TGTGCCAGCAGTTATCAGACTAGCCGGTACAATGAGCAGTTCTTC.

Turning to this clonotype: A much larger clone sits a single nucleotide away, making a read error possible. The chain couples TRBV12-3 or TRBV12-4 to TRBJ2-7; D remains ambiguous. This CDR3 has 16 amino acids. Trimming removed 5 bases at V and 3 bases at J, with 20 bases between. CDR3: CASSGRIESRYYEQYF. In DNA form, the CDR3 reads TGTGCCAGCAGTGGCCGGATTGAGTCGAGATACTACGAGCAGTACTTC.

The chain recombines TRBV6-2 or TRBV6-3 with TRBJ1-1; the D is unclear. Germline-derived CDR1 and CDR2 are MNHEY and SVGEGT. The CDR3 length is 16 residues. V lost 0 bases and J lost 0, with 11 bases in between. CDR3 bases: TGTGCCAGCAGTTACTCAAACGGGCAGATGAACACTGAAGCTTTCTTT. Protein: CASSYSNGQMNTEAFF.

A word on this clonotype: Just one base apart from a much larger clone, this may be a read error. The rearrangement links TRBV11-2 to TRBJ2-4, with TRBD1 matching over 8 bases. Germline loops: CDR1 SGHAT, CDR2 FQNNGV. This CDR3 has 18 residues. Here the CDR3 reads CASSLEGPTGEPKNIQCF. CDR3 DNA: TGTGCCAGCAGCTTAGAAGGTCCGACAGGGGAGCCCAAAAACATTCAGTGCTTC.

This clonotype has a count of ten or more. The chain joins TRBV28 to TRBJ2-7; 9 bases line up with TRBD1. V lost 8 bases, J lost 3 bases, and 11 bases stayed unmatched. Germline loops: CDR1 MDHEN, CDR2 SYDVKM. The CDR3 is made up of 15 amino acids. Here the CDR3 DNA reads TGTGCCAGCCGTGAGTCGGGACAGGGATTCTACGAGCAGTACTTC. Translated: CASRESGQGFYEQYF. The full variable domain, with the rest looked up from reference TRBV28 and TRBJ2-7, is DVKVTQSSRYLVKRTGEKVFLECVQDMDHENMFWYRQDPGLGLRLIYFSYDVKMKEKGDIPEGYSVSREKKERFSLILESASTNQTSMYLCASRESGQGFYEQYFGPGTRLTVT.

V is TRBV7-2 and J is TRBJ2-7, with 9 nucleotides matching TRBD1. The junction had 9 bases not matched to a gene; V was cut back by 6 bases and J by 0 bases. The CDR3 loop spans 16 amino acids. CDR1 SGHTA and CDR2 FQGNSA come from the germline V gene. As DNA, the CDR3 is TGTGCCAGCAGTGACTGGGGGACAGGGAACTCCTACGAGCAGTACTTC. Protein: CASSDWGTGNSYEQYF.

The chain joins TRBV6-1 to TRBJ2-7; D not certain. Germline CDR1 is MNHNS and CDR2 is SASEGT. This CDR3 has 13 residues. Trimming removed 7 bases from V and 3 bases from J, with 13 bases in between. The CDR3 DNA reads TGTGCCAGCATTCCAGCAGGCCTCTACGAGCAGTACTTC. Its protein is CASIPAGLYEQYF.

V is TRBV20-1 and J is TRBJ2-1; D is uncertain. Germline V gene data show CDR1 as DFQATT and CDR2 as SNEGSKA (reference sequence). The CDR3 contains 14 residues. V gave up 5 bases and J gave up 3 bases, with 14 bases separating them. CDR3 sequence reads: CSAARQVGYNEQFF. DNA for the CDR3: TGCAGTGCTGCGCGCCAGGTGGGCTACAATGAGCAGTTCTTC.

The V and J genes are TRBV6-4 and TRBJ2-1, with TRBD2 matching 8 bases. CDR3 length equals 14 residues. Germline CDR1 MRHNA, CDR2 SNTAGT. With 8 bases clipped from V and 9 bases from J, the junction kept 12 bases outside the gene matches. CDR3 bases: TGTGCCAGCCCTACCCCAAGGACTAGCTGTGAGCAGTTCTTC. Protein product: CASPTPRTSCEQFF.

The V gene is TRBV11-2, the J gene TRBJ1-2; a possible D gene is TRBD1 (6 bases). V lost 5 bases to trimming and J lost 8 bases, with 18 bases between them. Germline CDR1 SGHAT, CDR2 FQNNGV. This CDR3 region has 14 residues. The CDR3 spells CASSPRGIERGYTF. Here the CDR3 DNA reads TGTGCCAGCAGCCCTAGGGGGATAGAGCGCGGCTACACCTTC. Complete variable domain (other parts from reference TRBV11-2 and TRBJ1-2): EAGVAQSPRYKIIEKRQSVAFWCNPISGHATLYWYQQILGQGPKLLIQFQNNGVVDDSQLPKDRFSAERLKGVDSTLKIQPAKLEDSAVYLCASSPRGIERGYTFGSGTRLTVV.

The table lists this clonotype with many counts. V usage is TRBV20-1 and J usage is TRBJ2-1; TRBD2 matches at 9 bases. Germline lookup yields CDR1 DFQATT and CDR2 SNEGSKA (reference sequence). V trimming: 3 bases; J trimming: 7 bases; junction bases outside the gene matches: 10. CDR3 size: 15 residues. CDR3 sequence (DNA): TGCAGTGCTAGGGGCGGGACTAGCCTGATAAATGAGCAGTTCTTC. Protein: CSARGGTSLINEQFF.

This clonotype was observed a handful of times. The chain joins TRBV19 to TRBJ1-1; the D is unclear. CDR3 size: 17 residues. CDR1 is LNHDA, CDR2 SQIVND, per germline (reference sequence). V was shortened by 3 bases and J by 0 bases, with 17 bases between the two germline ends. CDR3 amino acids: CASSIRPGESLNTEAFF. In nucleotides, the CDR3 is TGTGCCAGTAGTATTCGTCCAGGAGAGTCCTTGAACACTGAAGCTTTCTTT.

The chain employs TRBV5-1 and TRBJ2-5; 9 nucleotides agree with TRBD1. The CDR3 runs 14 residues. V lost 4 bases, J lost 3 bases, and 4 bases stayed unmatched. Per the germline V gene, CDR1 is SGHRS and CDR2 is YFSETQ. The CDR3 DNA reads as TGCGCCAGCAGCATGGGACAGGGAAAAGAGACCCAGTACTTC. This codes for CASSMGQGKETQYF.

A few counts support this clonotype. This chain connects TRBV7-3 to TRBJ1-2, with D maybe TRBD1 (6 bases). V lost 5 bases and J 5 bases, leaving 21 bases between the germline ends. The CDR3 has 16 residues. Germline V gene sequence: CDR1 SGHTA, CDR2 FQGTGA. CDR3 DNA: TGTGCCAGCAGCGACTCCGGGGGGGGCAGGCGGTATGGCTACACCTTC. Translated: CASSDSGGGRRYGYTF. Combining the CDR3 with reference TRBV7-3 and TRBJ1-2 gives the whole variable domain GAGVSQTPSNKVTEKGKYVELRCDPISGHTALYWYRQSLGQGPEFLIYFQGTGAADDSGLPNDRFFAVRPEGSVSTLKIQRTERGDSAVYLCASSDSGGGRRYGYTFGSGTRLTVV.

This chain links TRBV20-1 with TRBJ1-3, with D possibly matching TRBD1 (6 bases). V lost 5 bases and J lost 0, with 17 bases in between. The germline gives CDR1 DFQATT, CDR2 SNEGSKA (reference sequence). This CDR3 has 16 amino acids. In DNA form, the CDR3 reads TGCAGTGCTCGAAAACAGGGAGGAAGCTCTGGAAACACCATATATTTT. This encodes CSARKQGGSSGNTIYF.

About this clonotype itself: With a much larger clone just one base away, this may be a read error. The V call is TRBV12-3 or TRBV12-4, the J call TRBJ1-1; D is ambiguous. The CDR3 is 13 residues long. Here the CDR3 reads CASSFLGNAEAFF. The CDR3 DNA reads as TGTGCCAGCAGTTTTCTGGGGAACGCTGAAGCTTTCTTT.

This clonotype showed up just a few times. The rearrangement uses TRBV12-3 or TRBV12-4 and TRBJ2-2; a weak D match, TRBD1 (6 bases). Trimming pared 5 bases from V and 4 bases from J, leaving 14 bases between. The CDR3 has 15 residues. For the CDR3, the DNA is TGTGCCAGCAGTCTACAGGGTTTACGCACCGGGGAGCTGTTTTTT. As protein: CASSLQGLRTGELFF.

This clonotype was seen many times. J is TRBJ2-3 and V is TRBV6-1; TRBD2 might be the D (6 bases). CDR3 length: 14 residues. The V end was cut by 6 bases, the J end by 3 bases, with 13 bases between. Germline assignment: CDR1 MNHNS and CDR2 SASEGT. The CDR3 nucleotides are TGTGCCAGCAGAGCTGGGGACTCGACAGATACGCAGTATTTT. Translating it yields CASRAGDSTDTQYF.

There are many counts of this clonotype. J is TRBJ2-2 and V is TRBV6-5; no clear D gene. Trimming took 0 bases from V and 1 from J, leaving 3 bases between them. This CDR3 spans 14 amino acids. The V gene's germline CDR1 is MNHEY and CDR2 SVGAGI. The CDR3 nucleotides are TGTGCCAGCAGTTACTCCGGGAACACCGGGGAGCTGTTTTTT. It codes for CASSYSGNTGELFF.